This TCR beta chain was recorded in a study of T cells in Graves' hyperthyroidism and ophthalmopathy. General study findings and limits: The authors' 13 V-J model separated ophthalmopathy from stable hyperthyroidism.

This CDR3 is 11 amino acids long. The germline V gene encodes CDR1 SQVTM and CDR2 ANQGSEA. The ends were cut back, 7 bases at V and 8 bases at J, with 11 bases in the middle. This clonotype was seen a few times. Antigen: not known. Disease duration under 2 months; hyperthyroidism patients were aged 18 to 65. Criteria for exclusion of patients were uncontrolled infection, other autoimmune disease, pregnancy or lactation. Amplified regions were TCR beta CDR3 sequences from RNA transcripts. With the HTBI primer set, the TCR CDR3 went through a first round of RT-PCR. TCRdb recomputed calls from the multiplex PCR reads with MiXCR, one row per CDR3 protein. The sample has roughly 380,000 distinct CDR3 sequences; about 14% are singletons.

Input material: blood. The rearrangement joins TRBV29-1 to TRBJ2-2; D uncertain. This TCR derives from a man aged 25-45 years with Graves' hyperthyroidism that later progressed to Graves' ophthalmopathy. The CDR3 coding sequence is TGCAGCGCCCCGACCGAAGGGGAGCTGTTTTTT. It encodes CSAPTEGELFF.